The 17 T cell receptor beta chains given below trace back to one sample, sequenced in a study of CDR3 diversity in severe acne (dated by TCRdb to about 2019). The protocol used for the library was PCR. These reads were obtained on an Illumina HiSeq 2000. TCRdb itself trimmed the public reads at Q25 with fastp, ran MiXCR and retained productive beta chains. Each CDR3 protein gets just one entry, which takes the most common genes and DNA from the rows behind it. For this sample the table gives fewer than 90,000 distinct CDR3 sequences, of which roughly 51% were detected only once. 13% to 15% of the sample is taken by the ten largest. The sample comprised blood. Receptor source: a male donor in good health, without acne.

The V and J genes are TRBV24-1 and TRBJ1-2, with 11 nucleotides matching TRBD1. Germline V gene sequence: CDR1 KGHDR, CDR2 SFDVKD. J gave up 11 bases and V 3 bases, and 10 bases lay outside the gene matches. The CDR3 runs to 15 residues. CDR3 in DNA: TGTGCCACCAGTGATCCCGGACAGGGGGCACACAGGTACACCTTC. This sequence encodes CATSDPGQGAHRYTF.

This clonotype was seen many times. The chain joins TRBV25-1 to TRBJ1-2; tentatively, D is TRBD1 (6 bases). Germline CDR1 and CDR2: MGHDK and SYGVNS. CDR3 length equals 13 residues. V was shortened by 5 bases and J by 5 bases, with 12 bases between the two germline ends. The CDR3 region has the DNA TGTGCCAGCAGTCGGGGGCAGAGTTATGGCTACACCTTC. This encodes CASSRGQSYGYTF.

This sequence joins TRBV11-3 and TRBJ1-5; a weak D match, TRBD1 (5 bases). Trimming pared 4 bases from V and 8 bases from J, leaving 12 bases between. Germline V CDR1 and CDR2: SGHNT, YENEEA. This CDR3 has 13 amino acids. CDR3 sequence: CASSSRGLEPQHF. The CDR3 region has the DNA TGTGCCAGCAGCTCCCGGGGCTTAGAGCCCCAGCATTTT.

Only a few counts were recorded for this clonotype. The chain uses TRBV24-1 and TRBJ1-5; 7 nucleotides line up with TRBD1. The CDR3 spans 15 residues. With V trimmed by 5 bases and J by 5 bases, 8 bases remained unmatched. CDR1 and CDR2 from the germline V gene are KGHDR and SFDVKD. Here the CDR3 DNA reads TGTGCCACCAGTGGCCCACAGGGGAGGGATCAGCCCCAGCATTTT. Translating gives CATSGPQGRDQPQHF.

This clonotype came up many times. V and J are TRBV2 and TRBJ2-1; the match to TRBD1 covers 9 bases. This CDR3 has 17 residues. V lost 1 base, J lost 3 bases, and 7 bases stayed unmatched. Germline V gives CDR1 SNHLY, CDR2 FYNNEI. CDR3 bases: TGTGCCAGCAGTGAAGGGGGGACAGGGTCTTACTACAATGAGCAGTTCTTC. Encoded protein: CASSEGGTGSYYNEQFF.

The chain has TRBV5-4 and TRBJ2-2; 7 bases map to TRBD2. CDR1 and CDR2 from the germline V gene are SGHNT and YYREEE (reference sequence). V was pared by 0 bases and J by 7 bases, with 3 bases of the junction left unmatched. CDR3 size: 14 residues. The CDR3 here is CASSLAAGDGELFF. CDR3 DNA: TGTGCCAGCAGCTTGGCCGCGGGAGACGGGGAGCTGTTTTTT.

J is TRBJ1-5 and V is TRBV7-2; D is perhaps TRBD1 (5 bases). This CDR3 comprises 16 residues. Germline assignment: CDR1 SGHTA and CDR2 FQGNSA. V shed 0 bases and J shed 4 bases, with 13 bases lying between them. The CDR3 loop reads CASSLASIRANQPQHF. For the CDR3, the DNA is TGTGCCAGCAGCTTAGCCAGCATCAGGGCGAATCAGCCCCAGCATTTT.

The chain combines TRBV19 with TRBJ1-1, with TRBD1 as a possible D gene (6 bases). The CDR3 length is 14 residues. CDR1 is LNHDA, CDR2 SQIVND, per germline (reference sequence). Trimming took off 5 bases at V and 2 bases at J, with 12 bases between the two ends. In DNA form, the CDR3 reads TGTGCCAGTAGTGCACAGGGCTTAAACACTGAAGCTTTCTTT. This translates into CASSAQGLNTEAFF.

This clonotype showed up just a few times. CDR3 bases: TGCAGTGCTAGACGTAGCGGGGGCTACACCTTC. It is translated as CSARRSGGYTF. This sequence joins TRBV20-1 and TRBJ1-2; D not certain. The V gene's germline CDR1 is DFQATT and CDR2 SNEGSKA (reference sequence). The CDR3 length is 11 residues. V lost 2 bases, J lost 8 bases, and 9 bases lay in between.

The V and J genes are TRBV20-1 and TRBJ2-2, with a possible D match to TRBD1 (5 bases). V was cut by 6 bases and J by 9 bases, with 11 bases left in between. This CDR3 has 11 amino acids. The germline V gene encodes CDR1 DFQATT and CDR2 SNEGSKA (reference sequence). The CDR3 is CSARTIRELFF. The CDR3 DNA sequence: TGCAGTGCCCGGACAATCCGGGAGCTGTTTTTT.

CDR3: CASSFKDTLNTEAFF. The CDR3 DNA reads TGTGCCAGCAGCTTCAAGGACACCCTGAACACTGAAGCTTTCTTT. This sequence joins TRBV7-9 and TRBJ1-1, with TRBD1 as a possible D gene (5 bases). Trimming removed 3 bases at V and 0 bases at J, with 11 bases between. Germline V gene lookup returns CDR1 SEHNR and CDR2 FQNEAQ (reference sequence). The CDR3 covers 15 residues. Combining the CDR3 with reference TRBV7-9 and TRBJ1-1 gives the whole variable domain DTGVSQNPRHKITKRGQNVTFRCDPISEHNRLYWYRQTLGQGPEFLTYFQNEAQLEKSRLLSDRFSAERPKGSFSTLEIQRTEQGDSAMYLCASSFKDTLNTEAFFGQGTRLTVV.

Sample share makes this clonotype medium-sized. The chain joins TRBV10-3 to TRBJ2-1, with TRBD2 matching 12 bases. The CDR3 extends over 15 amino acids. J gave up 6 bases and V 2 bases, and 2 bases lay outside the gene matches. Germline V lookup: CDR1 ENHRY, CDR2 SYGVKD. The CDR3: CAISEPSGRANEQFF. The CDR3 region has the DNA TGTGCCATCAGTGAGCCTAGCGGGAGGGCCAATGAGCAGTTCTTC.

This rearrangement joins TRBV7-3 to TRBJ2-7; D not certain. CDR1 is SGHTA, CDR2 FQGTGA, per germline. The CDR3 has 14 amino acids. V lost 0 bases and J lost 1, with 7 bases in between. DNA of the CDR3: TGTGCCAGCAGCTTAACTTATATTTCCTACGAGCAGTACTTC. This sequence encodes CASSLTYISYEQYF.

This clonotype came up many times. This chain connects TRBV6-5 to TRBJ1-3; no clear D gene. CDR1 and CDR2 (germline): MNHEY, SVGAGI. The CDR3 is made up of 15 amino acids. V was clipped by 1 base and J by 3 bases, with 10 bases between them. The CDR3 spells CASSYYGRFGNTIYF. The CDR3 nucleotides read TGTGCCAGCAGTTACTACGGCCGATTTGGAAACACCATATATTTT.

The J gene is TRBJ2-2, the V gene TRBV9; TRBD2 aligns across 7 bases. Germline lookup yields CDR1 SGDLS and CDR2 YYNGEE. With V trimmed by 5 bases and J by 2 bases, 3 bases remained unmatched. The CDR3 consists of 14 residues. The CDR3 loop reads CASRVTSNTGELFF. The CDR3 nucleotides are TGTGCCAGCAGGGTGACTAGCAACACCGGGGAGCTGTTTTTT.

The rearrangement links TRBV24-1 to TRBJ1-5; D is ambiguous. Trimming removed 4 bases from V and 3 bases from J, with 15 bases in between. The CDR3 contains 16 residues. Germline lookup yields CDR1 KGHDR and CDR2 SFDVKD. Written as DNA, the CDR3 is TGTGCCACCAGTGACCCCCTCCCCGGGGTCAATCAGCCCCAGCATTTT. It yields the protein CATSDPLPGVNQPQHF.

Turning to this clonotype: Sequence at one end of the junction differs from germline and may be a read error. DNA of the CDR3: TGCAGCGTTGGAACAGGGGGCGATGGCTGCACCTTC. This gives the protein CSVGTGGDGCTF. V usage is TRBV29-1 and J usage is TRBJ1-2, with 9 bases aligning to TRBD1. Germline-derived CDR1 and CDR2 are SQVTM and ANQGSEA. The CDR3 loop spans 12 amino acids.